Presented here are 32 T cell receptor beta chains from one specimen sequenced in a study of cytomegalovirus exposure and HLA in healthy donors (dated by TCRdb to the late 2010s). Libraries came from the immunoSEQ multiplex PCR assay. TCRdb took over this immuneACCESS table, retaining in-frame rearrangements with V and J assigned. Such tables are incomplete; in checked studies, under half of the missing clones stem from an unresolved V gene, and the remainder is unexplained. This sample comprises 140,000 or so clones, 80% to 95% of them detected only once. The ten most abundant clones make up 0.6% to 0.8% of the sample. Specimen: PBMCs. The receptors here all came from a man younger than 30 in good health and CMV-seronegative.

V and J are TRBV9 and TRBJ2-7, with 7 bases identical to TRBD1. The CDR3 runs to 15 residues. V lost 4 bases, J lost 3 bases, and 10 bases stayed unmatched. Looked up from germline, CDR1 is SGDLS and CDR2 is YYNGEE. DNA for the CDR3: TGTGCCAGCAGCCCCTCCGGGACAGTAGACTACGAGCAGTACTTC. Translating gives CASSPSGTVDYEQYF.

This clone was seen a few times. The chain combines TRBV7-9 with TRBJ2-7, with TRBD2 matching over 9 bases. Germline V gene sequence: CDR1 SEHNR, CDR2 FQNEAQ (reference sequence). CDR3 length: 13 residues. V lost 6 bases, J lost 7 bases, and 7 bases stayed unmatched. The CDR3 DNA is TGTGCCAGCAGAGCGGGGGGAGCGCGAGAGCAGTACGTC. Protein sequence: CASRAGGAREQYV.

This rearrangement joins TRBV25-1 to TRBJ2-3, with 10 bases identical to TRBD2. Germline V lookup: CDR1 MGHDK, CDR2 SYGVNS. V lost 3 bases, J lost 8 bases, and 11 bases stayed unmatched. The CDR3 extends over 16 amino acids. DNA for the CDR3: TGTGCCAGCAGTGACCAAGCGGGAGGGCCTACACGTACGCAGTATTTT. Protein: CASSDQAGGPTRTQYF.

This chain connects TRBV10-1 to TRBJ2-2; possibly TRBD2 for D (5 bases). The germline V gene encodes CDR1 WNHNN and CDR2 SYGVQD (reference sequence). The CDR3 has 14 amino acids. With 3 bases removed from V and 7 bases from J, the gap between germline ends came to 12 bases. The CDR3 DNA reads TGCGCCAGCAGTGATCGTGTCGGGAACGGGGAGCTGTTTTTT. Translation: CASSDRVGNGELFF.

The chain recombines TRBV18 with TRBJ1-6, with 7 bases aligning to TRBD1. CDR1 and CDR2 (germline): KGHSH, LQKENI. J lost 5 bases, V lost 3 bases, and 1 base had no gene match. This CDR3 has 14 residues. This chain's CDR3 is CASSPRGDNSPLHF. The DNA of the CDR3 is TGTGCCAGCTCACCCAGGGGGGATAATTCACCCCTCCACTTT.

CDR3 DNA: TGTGCCAGCAGCTTAGAATTCAGGACAGGTAACAATGAGCAGTTCTTC. Its protein is CASSLEFRTGNNEQFF. The chain uses TRBV7-2 and TRBJ2-1; 7 positions match TRBD1. The CDR3 sequence is 16 residues long. Germline lookup yields CDR1 SGHTA and CDR2 FQGNSA. Losses at the gene ends were 1 base for V and 5 bases for J; bases not matched to a gene: 8.

This chain uses TRBV4-1 with TRBJ1-5; TRBD1 matches at 7 bases. The trim removed 2 bases at V and 4 bases at J, leaving 11 bases unmatched. Germline CDR1 is MGHRA and CDR2 is YSYEKL. This CDR3 spans 17 amino acids. As DNA, the CDR3 is TGCGCCAGCAGCCAATCCGCTTCAGGGACAGCGAATCAGCCCCAGCATTTT. Amino acids: CASSQSASGTANQPQHF.

The chain recombines TRBV18 with TRBJ2-2; D remains unclear. Trimming stripped 3 bases from V and 5 bases from J, with 4 bases between. Germline loops: CDR1 KGHSH, CDR2 LQKENI. This CDR3 spans 12 amino acids. The CDR3 nucleotides are TGTGCCAGCTCACCTCAGACCGGGGAGCTGTTTTTT. It codes for CASSPQTGELFF.

For this clone: A junction end diverges from the germline sequence, so it may reflect a read error. The chain combines TRBV7-2 with TRBJ2-2; TRBD2 aligns across 12 bases. From germline, CDR1 is SGHTA and CDR2 FQGNSA. The CDR3 is made up of 15 amino acids. The CDR3 nucleotides read TGTGCCAGCAGCCTAGCGGGGGGGAGCACCGGGGAGCTGTTTTTT. Amino acid sequence: CASSLAGGSTGELFF.

The chain has TRBV5-1 and TRBJ1-3; 10 bases map to TRBD1. V lost 7 bases to trimming and J lost 4 bases; unmatched junction nucleotides: 8. The CDR3 extends over 15 amino acids. Germline V gives CDR1 SGHRS, CDR2 YFSETQ. The CDR3 region has the DNA TGCGCCAGCCAGACAGGGGGCGCGGGAGGAAACACCATATATTTT. This sequence encodes CASQTGGAGGNTIYF.

This clone has only a few counts. V gene TRBV5-1 combines with J gene TRBJ2-5; 11 bases map to TRBD2. V lost 4 bases to trimming and J lost 2 bases; unmatched junction nucleotides: 4. Germline CDR1 reads SGHRS; CDR2 reads YFSETQ. This CDR3 has 15 residues. This CDR3 is CASSRGTSGQETQYF. CDR3 DNA: TGCGCCAGCAGCAGAGGGACTAGCGGTCAAGAGACCCAGTACTTC.

The chain joins TRBV5-6 to TRBJ2-3; 14 bases are a match to TRBD2. Germline V gene data show CDR1 as SGHDT and CDR2 as YYEEEE. The junction had 5 bases not matched to a gene; V was cut back by 4 bases and J by 1 base. The CDR3 has 17 amino acids. This CDR3 reads CASSRRLAGGRTDTQYF. CDR3 coding DNA: TGTGCCAGCAGCCGGCGACTAGCGGGGGGGCGCACAGATACGCAGTATTTT.

V gene TRBV27 combines with J gene TRBJ2-2, with no clear D. V was pared by 3 bases and J by 7 bases, with 12 bases between. The CDR3 spans 14 residues. Germline loops: CDR1 MNHEY, CDR2 SMNVEV (reference sequence). The CDR3 protein is CASSFASWHGELFF. The CDR3 DNA is TGTGCCAGCAGTTTCGCCTCCTGGCACGGGGAGCTGTTTTTT.

The J gene is TRBJ1-4, the V gene TRBV4-3; TRBD1 aligns across 10 bases. Trimming took 3 bases from V and 6 from J; bases not matched to a gene: 4. The CDR3 runs 15 residues. Germline V lookup: CDR1 LGHNA, CDR2 YSLEER. CDR3 DNA: TGCGCCAGCAGCCAGACAGGGGGCCTAGATGAAAAACTGTTTTTT. Encoded protein: CASSQTGGLDEKLFF.

The chain combines TRBV27 with TRBJ2-3; 8 positions agree with TRBD2. CDR1 is MNHEY, CDR2 SMNVEV, per germline (reference sequence). This CDR3 region has 18 residues. With 3 bases clipped from V and 3 bases from J, the junction kept 14 bases outside the gene matches. The CDR3 coding sequence is TGTGCCAGCAGTTTGGTGGCTGTGATAGCGGGAATGACAGATACGCAGTATTTT. Translating it yields CASSLVAVIAGMTDTQYF.

V gene TRBV19 combines with J gene TRBJ1-5; D is unresolved. Germline loops: CDR1 LNHDA, CDR2 SQIVND (reference sequence). With 3 bases removed from V and 0 bases from J, the gap between germline ends came to 9 bases. CDR3 length: 15 residues. The CDR3 bases are TGTGCCAGTAGTATCTCCAGAAATAGCAATCAGCCCCAGCATTTT. Its translation is CASSISRNSNQPQHF. Filled out from reference TRBV19 and TRBJ1-5, the complete variable domain reads DGGITQSPKYLFRKEGQNVTLSCEQNLNHDAMYWYRQDPGQGLRLIYYSQIVNDFQKGDIAEGYSVSREKKESFPLTVTSAQKNPTAFYLCASSISRNSNQPQHFGDGTRLSIL.

V usage is TRBV27 and J usage is TRBJ2-1, with a tentative D call TRBD2 (6 bases). CDR3 length equals 17 residues. Per germline, CDR1 MNHEY and CDR2 SMNVEV (reference sequence). The V gene lost 6 bases and the J gene lost 3 bases, with 21 bases spanning the gap. CDR3 loop: CASRGGSGYLRYNEQFF. The CDR3 DNA reads as TGTGCCAGCAGGGGGGGATCCGGCTACCTACGCTACAATGAGCAGTTCTTC.

The V and J genes are TRBV4-3 and TRBJ2-1; 7 bases align to TRBD1. This CDR3 has 18 amino acids. J was trimmed by 3 bases and V by 1 base; bases with no gene match: 12. The germline gives CDR1 LGHNA, CDR2 YSLEER. DNA of the CDR3: TGCGCCAGCAGCCAAGTCGAAAGGGGGCCTGAGGGCTACAATGAGCAGTTCTTC. It translates to CASSQVERGPEGYNEQFF.

The chain recombines TRBV6-1 with TRBJ2-7; 9 bases are shared with TRBD2. The V segment lost 1 base and the J segment 1 base; nucleotides outside the gene matches: 2. CDR1 is MNHNS, CDR2 SASEGT, per germline. This CDR3 spans 15 amino acids. CDR3 bases: TGTGCCAGCAGTGAAGGTCTAGCGGGGTCCTACGAGCAGTACGTC. This gives the protein CASSEGLAGSYEQYV.

The rearrangement links TRBV29-1 to TRBJ2-7; the match to TRBD1 covers 10 bases. Unmatched junction bases numbered 6, after V lost 7 bases and J lost 3 bases. The CDR3 runs 13 residues. The germline CDR1 and CDR2 sequences are SQVTM and ANQGSEA. As DNA, the CDR3 is TGCAGCGCTAGGGACAGGGGCCTCTACGAGCAGTACGTC. Residues: CSARDRGLYEQYV.

The rearrangement joins TRBV5-1 to TRBJ1-4; tentatively, D is TRBD1 (6 bases). Germline V gene lookup returns CDR1 SGHRS and CDR2 YFSETQ. Trimming took off 2 bases at V and 3 bases at J, with 8 bases between the two ends. The CDR3 is made up of 14 amino acids. The DNA of the CDR3 is TGCGCCAGCAGCTTACAGGGCTCTAATGAAAAACTGTTTTTT. As protein: CASSLQGSNEKLFF. The full variable domain, rest sourced from reference TRBV5-1 and TRBJ1-4, is KAGVTQTPRYLIKTRGQQVTLSCSPISGHRSVSWYQQTPGQGLQFLFEYFSETQRNKGNFPGRFSGRQFSNSRSEMNVSTLELGDSALYLCASSLQGSNEKLFFGSGTQLSVL.

The gene calls are TRBV2 and TRBJ2-4; maybe TRBD1 (5 bases). Germline values: CDR1 SNHLY, CDR2 FYNNEI. V was trimmed by 3 bases and J by 9 bases, leaving 9 bases between them. The CDR3 is made up of 12 amino acids. CDR3 nucleotides: TGTGCCAGCAGTGAGGGGCTTGTCATTCAGTACTTC. This gives the protein CASSEGLVIQYF.

J is TRBJ2-3 and V is TRBV19; D possibly corresponds to TRBD2 (6 bases). CDR1 is LNHDA and CDR2 is SQIVND in the germline V gene (reference sequence). Trimming stripped 9 bases from V and 4 bases from J, with 14 bases between. CDR3 length: 13 residues. CDR3 protein: CASSGRRADTQYF. The CDR3 DNA reads TGTGCCAGCAGTGGGAGGAGGGCAGATACGCAGTATTTT. Combining the CDR3 with reference TRBV19 and TRBJ2-3 gives the whole variable domain DGGITQSPKYLFRKEGQNVTLSCEQNLNHDAMYWYRQDPGQGLRLIYYSQIVNDFQKGDIAEGYSVSREKKESFPLTVTSAQKNPTAFYLCASSGRRADTQYFGPGTRLTVL.

This clone was seen more than once but under ten times. This sequence joins TRBV6-1 and TRBJ1-2; 8 bases align to TRBD1. The germline V gene encodes CDR1 MNHNS and CDR2 SASEGT. J lost 6 bases, V lost 7 bases, and 7 bases had no gene match. The CDR3 extends over 13 amino acids. This CDR3 reads CASTPTGGDGYTF. DNA for the CDR3: TGTGCCAGCACCCCAACAGGGGGGGATGGCTACACCTTC.

The chain uses TRBV7-9 and TRBJ1-6; 9 positions match TRBD1. CDR3 length: 15 residues. The V gene end was trimmed by 5 bases and the J gene end by 7 bases; junction bases not matched to a gene: 6. Germline assignment: CDR1 SEHNR and CDR2 FQNEAQ (reference sequence). The CDR3 nucleotides are TGTGCCAGCAGCGGTGAGGGACAGGGAAATTCACCCCTCCACTTT. This gives the protein CASSGEGQGNSPLHF.

V and J are TRBV19 and TRBJ1-2; tentative D call: TRBD1 (6 bases). CDR1 and CDR2 from the germline V gene are LNHDA and SQIVND (reference sequence). Trimming removed 7 bases at V and 0 bases at J, with 9 bases between. The CDR3 has 13 amino acids. In DNA, the CDR3 is TGTGCCAGTATCGGACAGTCTAACTATGGCTACACCTTC. Its protein product is CASIGQSNYGYTF.

The chain couples TRBV18 to TRBJ2-3; 11 bases agree with TRBD2. The CDR3 runs 15 residues. J lost 4 bases, V lost 3 bases, and 3 bases had no gene match. The germline V gene encodes CDR1 KGHSH and CDR2 LQKENI. The CDR3 region is CASSPTSGIADTQYF. For the CDR3, the DNA is TGTGCCAGCTCACCGACTAGCGGGATCGCAGATACGCAGTATTTT. Full variable domain (outside the CDR3, taken from reference TRBV18 and TRBJ2-3): NAGVMQNPRHLVRRRGQEARLRCSPMKGHSHVYWYRQLPEEGLKFMVYLQKENIIDESGMPKERFSAEFPKEGPSILRIQQVVRGDSAAYFCASSPTSGIADTQYFGPGTRLTVL.

This clone was seen a single time. The chain uses TRBV5-6 and TRBJ1-3; TRBD1 matches at 7 bases. The V gene end was trimmed by 3 bases and the J gene end by 4 bases; junction bases not matched to a gene: 4. The CDR3 consists of 14 residues. Germline assignment: CDR1 SGHDT and CDR2 YYEEEE. CDR3 protein: CASSYRDRGNTIYF. DNA of the CDR3: TGTGCCAGCAGCTACCGGGACAGAGGAAACACCATATATTTT.

The chain uses TRBV4-1 and TRBJ1-2; D might be TRBD1 (6 bases). From germline, CDR1 is MGHRA and CDR2 YSYEKL. This CDR3 contains 15 residues. V shed 1 base and J shed 6 bases, with 15 bases lying between them. CDR3 bases: TGCGCCAGCAGCCAAGCGATGAACAGGGTGGATGGCTACACCTTC. It yields the protein CASSQAMNRVDGYTF.

The chain has TRBV4-2 and TRBJ1-1, with 11 nucleotides matching TRBD1. V trimming: 1 base; J trimming: 4 bases; junction bases outside the gene matches: 5. The CDR3 is 16 amino acids. Germline values: CDR1 LGHNA, CDR2 YNFKEQ. CDR3: CASSQGGQGGTTEAFF. For the CDR3, the DNA is TGTGCCAGCAGCCAAGGGGGACAGGGGGGGACCACTGAAGCTTTCTTT.

The chain has TRBV5-8 and TRBJ1-5; no definite D call. Trimming cost V 4 bases and J 2 bases, with 28 bases left between them. Germline CDR1 and CDR2: SGHTS and YDEGEE. The CDR3 totals 20 residues. CDR3 nucleotides: TGTGCCAGCAGCGAGGAGGCCCGGCAGAACGAGGATTTGGGCAATCAGCCCCAGCATTTT. It specifies CASSEEARQNEDLGNQPQHF.

The chain employs TRBV18 and TRBJ1-2, with unresolved D. Germline V gene data show CDR1 as KGHSH and CDR2 as LQKENI. Deletions cut 4 bases from V and 6 bases from J, with 15 bases between. The CDR3 has 14 amino acids. CDR3 in amino acids: CASSLAPLVDGYTF. The DNA for the CDR3 is TGTGCCAGCTCACTGGCACCGCTCGTGGATGGCTACACCTTC. Drawing the rest from reference TRBV18 and TRBJ1-2, the complete variable domain is NAGVMQNPRHLVRRRGQEARLRCSPMKGHSHVYWYRQLPEEGLKFMVYLQKENIIDESGMPKERFSAEFPKEGPSILRIQQVVRGDSAAYFCASSLAPLVDGYTFGSGTRLTVV.